This TCR beta chain is from a study of cytomegalovirus exposure and HLA in healthy donors. The CDR3 loop spans 16 amino acids. V shed 2 bases and J shed 6 bases, with 19 bases lying between them. Per germline, CDR1 MNHEY and CDR2 SMNVEV (reference sequence). General study points: For TCR beta chains, V- and J-gene trimming was later linked to a missense DCLRE1C variant.

Details on this clone: Its matching antigen is unknown.

The PCR had 60 Vbeta and 13 Jbeta primers. Method: immunoSEQ multiplex PCR; TCRdb's copy keeps in-frame clones and lacks some. The sample records fewer than 150,000 clones, approximately 61% being singletons. V is TRBV27 and J is TRBJ1-1, with D possibly being TRBD1 (5 bases). This sequence was found in a human donor in good health. Source material: PBMCs. CDR3 loop: CASSLRQTLPGAEAFF. DNA of the CDR3: TGTGCCAGCAGTTTACGCCAGACTTTACCGGGGGCTGAAGCTTTCTTT.